Presented here are 25 T cell receptor beta chains from one specimen sequenced in a study of control samples from healthy donors and cancer patients. Sequenced by immunoSEQ multiplex PCR; TCRdb stores in-frame clones only, minus some. The sample contains over 85,000 clones, about 81% of which appear only once. The sequencing input was PBMCs. These receptors all stem from a man between 65 and 79 years old with lung cancer.

This sequence joins TRBV3-1 (or the pseudogene TRBV3-2) and TRBJ2-1; 7 nucleotides align to TRBD2. Germline CDR1 LGHDT, CDR2 YNNKEL (reference sequence). With V trimmed by 0 bases and J by 0 bases, 5 bases remained unmatched. This CDR3 contains 17 residues. CDR3 nucleotides: TGTGCCAGCAGCCAAGATACTAGCGCGAGCTCCTACAATGAGCAGTTCTTC. Amino acids: CASSQDTSASSYNEQFF.

The chain uses TRBV15 and TRBJ1-1, with D perhaps matching TRBD1 (6 bases). This CDR3 is built from 14 residues. Trimming removed 8 bases from V and 5 bases from J, with 18 bases in between. Germline CDR1 and CDR2: LNHNV and YYDKDF (reference sequence). The CDR3: CATGQSVRGTEAFF. CDR3 sequence (DNA): TGTGCCACCGGCCAGAGTGTGAGGGGGACTGAAGCTTTCTTT.

This clone was seen just once. This chain links TRBV29-1 with TRBJ2-3, with D perhaps TRBD1 or TRBD2 (5 bases each). Germline assignment: CDR1 SQVTM and CDR2 ANQGSEA. CDR3 length: 11 residues. Between the trimmed V and J ends, which lost 4 bases and 5 bases, there was a span of 7 bases. CDR3 sequence reads: CSVARGDTQYF. The CDR3 DNA is TGCAGCGTTGCGAGGGGAGATACGCAGTATTTT.

This clone was found a few times. The genes are TRBV7-2 and TRBJ2-1; 12 bases match TRBD2. CDR1 is SGHTA and CDR2 is FQGNSA in the germline V gene. The CDR3 runs 18 residues. The junction had 6 bases not matched to a gene; V was cut back by 1 base and J by 2 bases. This CDR3 reads CASSLGLAGGFTYNEQFF. The CDR3, as DNA: TGTGCCAGCAGCTTAGGGCTAGCGGGGGGGTTTACCTACAATGAGCAGTTCTTC. The full variable domain, completed using reference TRBV7-2 and TRBJ2-1, is GAGVSQSPSNKVTEKGKDVELRCDPISGHTALYWYRQSLGQGLEFLIYFQGNSAPDKSGLPSDRFSAERTGGSVSTLTIQRTQQEDSAVYLCASSLGLAGGFTYNEQFFGPGTRLTVL.

About this clone itself: This CDR3 is also generated by other DNA sequences in the sample. The chain links TRBV24-1 to TRBJ2-7; perhaps D is TRBD1 or TRBD2 (5 bases each). Germline values: CDR1 KGHDR, CDR2 SFDVKD. Between the trimmed V and J ends, which lost 6 bases and 7 bases, there was a span of 18 bases. The CDR3 loop spans 14 amino acids. CDR3 DNA: TGTGCCACCAGTCCGGGACCTCCCGTGGGGGAGCAGTACTTC. Protein product: CATSPGPPVGEQYF.

The chain uses TRBV9 and TRBJ1-3; the match to TRBD1 covers 7 bases. Germline assignment: CDR1 SGDLS and CDR2 YYNGEE. The CDR3 is made up of 17 amino acids. Germline trimming cut 0 bases from V and 4 bases from J; bases unmatched to any gene: 10. CDR3 bases: TGTGCCAGCAGCGTAGTGGGACAGCTCACTCTGGGAAACACCATATATTTT. It is translated as CASSVVGQLTLGNTIYF.

The chain carries TRBV5-1 and TRBJ1-2; no clear D. Germline V gene lookup returns CDR1 SGHRS and CDR2 YFSETQ. Trimming took 4 bases from V and 4 from J, leaving 17 bases between them. The CDR3 is 15 residues long. CDR3 region: CASSPSLDRVYGYTF. The CDR3 bases are TGCGCCAGCAGCCCCTCCCTCGACCGAGTCTATGGCTACACCTTC.

The chain couples TRBV6-5 to TRBJ1-5; TRBD1 agrees at 8 bases. Losses at the gene ends were 6 bases for V and 7 bases for J; bases not matched to a gene: 8. This CDR3 is 14 amino acids long. Germline loops: CDR1 MNHEY, CDR2 SVGAGI. The CDR3 nucleotides are TGTGCCAGCAGCCCGACAGGGGACGGCCAGCCCCAGCATTTT. This sequence encodes CASSPTGDGQPQHF.

This chain connects TRBV5-1 to TRBJ1-6; D gene unclear. V lost 1 base and J lost 0, with 5 bases in between. The CDR3 consists of 15 residues. CDR1 is SGHRS and CDR2 is YFSETQ in the germline V gene. The CDR3 reads CASSLWSSYNSPLHF. The CDR3 DNA reads as TGCGCCAGCAGCTTGTGGAGCTCCTATAATTCACCCCTCCACTTT.

The chain couples TRBV24-1 to TRBJ1-5; TRBD1 agrees at 9 bases. The junction had 5 bases not matched to a gene; V was cut back by 4 bases and J by 5 bases. In germline, CDR1 is KGHDR, CDR2 SFDVKD. This CDR3 has 15 amino acids. The CDR3 sequence: CATSEGTGRDQPQHF. The CDR3 bases are TGTGCCACCAGTGAGGGGACAGGGAGGGATCAGCCCCAGCATTTT.

The chain carries TRBV5-1 and TRBJ2-7, with 9 bases matching TRBD2. This CDR3 region has 16 residues. J lost 5 bases, V lost 2 bases, and 11 bases had no gene match. Germline V CDR1 and CDR2: SGHRS, YFSETQ. CDR3 in DNA: TGCGCCAGCAGCTTCAGGAATAGCGGGGGTGTGGACGAGCAGTACTTC. Translating it yields CASSFRNSGGVDEQYF.

The CDR3 region has the DNA TGTGCCAGTAGTTACCTCTCAGGCCGCGAGGGAGAAGCTTTCTTT. Translating it yields CASSYLSGREGEAFF. The rearrangement uses TRBV19 and TRBJ1-1; no clear D. Trimming pared 5 bases from V and 8 bases from J, leaving 21 bases between. Germline V gives CDR1 LNHDA, CDR2 SQIVND (reference sequence). The CDR3 runs to 15 residues.

The rearrangement links TRBV27 to TRBJ2-1, with D perhaps matching TRBD2 (6 bases). The germline V gene encodes CDR1 MNHEY and CDR2 SMNVEV (reference sequence). This CDR3 comprises 11 residues. The ends were cut back, 8 bases at V and 10 bases at J, with 12 bases in the middle. DNA of the CDR3: TGTGCCAGCTCGCGGGGCTTGGAGCAGTTCTTC. Translating gives CASSRGLEQFF.

V is TRBV15 and J is TRBJ2-3, with 7 nucleotides matching TRBD2. Germline V CDR1 and CDR2: LNHNV, YYDKDF (reference sequence). V shed 8 bases and J 5 bases; nucleotides not matched to a gene: 7. CDR3 size: 13 residues. CDR3 in amino acids: CATGSSGLDTQYF. The DNA of the CDR3 is TGTGCCACCGGAAGTAGCGGGCTAGATACGCAGTATTTT.

J is TRBJ1-2 and V is TRBV6-5; D is ambiguous. Deletions cut 8 bases from V and 4 bases from J, with 17 bases between. CDR3 size: 14 residues. Germline values: CDR1 MNHEY, CDR2 SVGAGI. The CDR3 is CASRLGVGSYGYTF. The CDR3 DNA follows: TGTGCCAGCCGTTTGGGCGTCGGAAGCTATGGCTACACCTTC.

V and J are TRBV7-2 and TRBJ1-5, with D possibly being TRBD1 (6 bases). The CDR3 contains 19 residues. Trimming removed 6 bases at V and 3 bases at J, with 27 bases between. Germline V gene data show CDR1 as SGHTA and CDR2 as FQGNSA. CDR3 amino acids: CASSKRVWAGQNFNQPQHF. In DNA form, the CDR3 reads TGTGCCAGCAGTAAAAGGGTGTGGGCGGGACAAAACTTCAATCAGCCCCAGCATTTT.

The J gene is TRBJ2-7, the V gene TRBV3-1 (or the pseudogene TRBV3-2); D remains unclear. Between the trimmed V and J ends, which lost 2 bases and 7 bases, there was a span of 27 bases. Germline CDR1 reads LGHDT; CDR2 reads YNNKEL (reference sequence). The CDR3 spans 18 residues. CDR3: CASSQTKRMAVLKEEQYF. In DNA form, the CDR3 reads TGTGCCAGCAGCCAAACGAAAAGGATGGCTGTCCTCAAAGAGGAGCAGTACTTC.

The chain joins TRBV10-2 to TRBJ2-7; TRBD2 agrees at 8 bases. V was clipped by 6 bases and J by 6 bases; unmatched bases: 10. There are 14 residues in the CDR3. Germline CDR1 reads WSHSY; CDR2 reads SAAADI. The CDR3: CASSAGGDITEQYF. In DNA form, the CDR3 reads TGCGCCAGCAGCGCCGGGGGGGACATTACCGAGCAGTACTTC.

The J gene is TRBJ1-4, the V gene TRBV9; tentatively, D is TRBD1 (5 bases). Germline V CDR1 and CDR2: SGDLS, YYNGEE. The CDR3 consists of 13 residues. Trimming pared 3 bases from V and 5 bases from J, leaving 8 bases between. CDR3 sequence: CASSGGPNEKLFF. The CDR3 region has the DNA TGTGCCAGCAGCGGGGGCCCCAATGAAAAACTGTTTTTT.

In its sample, this clone was seen a few times. This chain links TRBV21-1 with TRBJ2-7; the D call in the table, TRBD1, was not verified against the DNA. TRBV21-1 is given as a pseudogene. The CDR3 runs to 11 residues. The CDR3 reads CASSSWTGLFF. DNA for the CDR3: TGTGCCAGCAGCTCTTGGACAGGCCTGTTTTTC.

This clone has just one count. The chain links TRBV7-9 to TRBJ2-3; 8 nucleotides line up with TRBD2. The trim removed 3 bases at V and 7 bases at J, leaving 9 bases unmatched. Germline-derived CDR1 and CDR2 are SEHNR and FQNEAQ (reference sequence). This CDR3 region has 15 residues. Here the CDR3 reads CASSFATAGGNTQYF. The CDR3 nucleotides read TGTGCCAGCAGCTTCGCAACTGCGGGGGGAAATACGCAGTATTTT.

The chain's CDR3 is CASSTGTGRMRDNSPLHF. The CDR3 DNA is TGCGCCAGCAGCACCGGGACAGGGCGGATGAGGGATAATTCACCCCTCCACTTT. The V gene is TRBV5-1, the J gene TRBJ1-6; 9 positions agree with TRBD1. This CDR3 is 18 amino acids long. V lost 4 bases to trimming and J lost 5 bases; unmatched junction nucleotides: 13. The germline CDR1 and CDR2 sequences are SGHRS and YFSETQ.

This clone has a single count. This chain links TRBV3-1 (or the pseudogene TRBV3-2) with TRBJ1-1; D may be TRBD1 (6 bases). Per germline, CDR1 LGHDT and CDR2 YNNKEL (reference sequence). Trimming shortened V by 8 bases and J by 1 base, and 26 bases separated the two germline ends. The CDR3 is 18 residues long. The CDR3 nucleotides are TGTGCCAGCCGATCCGAATGGGACAACCCCGGTGGGAACACTGAAGCTTTCTTT. As protein: CASRSEWDNPGGNTEAFF.

This rearrangement joins TRBV7-6 to TRBJ1-2; 8 bases fit TRBD1. V lost 2 bases, J lost 3 bases, and 5 bases stayed unmatched. The CDR3 totals 15 residues. CDR1 and CDR2 from the germline V gene are SGHVS and FNYEAQ. The CDR3 DNA reads TGTGCCAGCAGCTTATCGGACAGGGCCCACTATGGCTACACCTTC. Translation gives CASSLSDRAHYGYTF.

The V call is TRBV11-3, the J call TRBJ1-6; TRBD1 matches at 7 bases. Germline V gives CDR1 SGHNT, CDR2 YENEEA. Trimming at V came to 11 bases and at J to 5 bases, leaving 15 bases not matched to a gene. The CDR3 spans 16 residues. DNA for the CDR3: TGTGCCCCCAGGCGGGACAGACAGACCCATAATTCACCCCTCCACTTT. Translation: CAPRRDRQTHNSPLHF.